The 24 T cell receptor beta chains in this list originate from one sample, sequenced in a study of blood T cell repertoires in COVID-19. The protocol was immunoSEQ multiplex PCR, while the TCRdb copy is restricted to in-frame clones and leaves out a portion. The repertoire holds tens of thousands of clones, with about nine tenths as singletons. Sequencing input: peripheral blood. The receptors originated from a man aged 40-49 years with COVID-19, enrolled during active disease.

This clone appeared once. The chain uses TRBV6-5 and TRBJ1-2; 8 nucleotides match TRBD1. CDR1 and CDR2 from the germline V gene are MNHEY and SVGAGI. This CDR3 has 15 amino acids. V was pared by 7 bases and J by 4 bases, with 11 bases of the junction left unmatched. In nucleotides, the CDR3 is TGTGCCAGCACAGGTGCAGGGGGCGCCATCTATGGCTACACCTTC. Residues: CASTGAGGAIYGYTF.

The chain carries TRBV11-2 and TRBJ2-7; TRBD1 agrees at 7 bases. The CDR3 is 13 amino acids. Germline CDR1 and CDR2: SGHAT and FQNNGV. V lost 5 bases and J lost 3; bases outside the gene matches: 4. CDR3 loop: CASSVGQFYEQYF. The CDR3 DNA is TGTGCCAGCAGCGTGGGACAGTTCTACGAGCAGTACTTC. The full variable domain, completed using reference TRBV11-2 and TRBJ2-7, is EAGVAQSPRYKIIEKRQSVAFWCNPISGHATLYWYQQILGQGPKLLIQFQNNGVVDDSQLPKDRFSAERLKGVDSTLKIQPAKLEDSAVYLCASSVGQFYEQYFGPGTRLTVT.

The chain has TRBV2 and TRBJ2-7; D uncertain. The V gene lost 3 bases and the J gene lost 0 bases, with 6 bases spanning the gap. CDR3 size: 13 residues. Per the germline V gene, CDR1 is SNHLY and CDR2 is FYNNEI. The CDR3 region is CASSDPHSYEQYF. CDR3 bases: TGTGCCAGCAGTGACCCCCACTCCTACGAGCAGTACTTC.

The chain couples TRBV18 to TRBJ2-1; 9 nucleotides line up with TRBD1. The germline V gene has CDR1 KGHSH and CDR2 LQKENI. CDR3 length: 19 amino acids. With 4 bases clipped from V and 3 bases from J, the junction kept 16 bases outside the gene matches. The CDR3 region is CASSRSGQGMLRNYNEQFF. CDR3 in DNA: TGTGCCAGCTCACGTTCCGGACAGGGGATGCTTCGAAACTACAATGAGCAGTTCTTC.

There are a few counts of this clone. The chain recombines TRBV5-1 with TRBJ2-3; tentatively, D is TRBD2 (6 bases). The CDR3 is 14 residues long. CDR1 SGHRS and CDR2 YFSETQ come from the germline V gene. With 4 bases removed from V and 6 bases from J, the gap between germline ends came to 15 bases. CDR3 loop: CASSRSGKLDTQYF. The CDR3 nucleotides read TGCGCCAGCAGCCGTAGCGGCAAGTTGGATACGCAGTATTTT.

This sequence joins TRBV6-2 or TRBV6-3 and TRBJ2-5, with 7 positions matching TRBD2. The junction had 7 bases not matched to a gene; V was cut back by 3 bases and J by 3 bases. Germline loops: CDR1 MNHEY, CDR2 SVGEGT. The CDR3 length is 15 residues. The DNA of the CDR3 is TGTGCCAGCAGTTATGGGGGGACTATCAAAGAGACCCAGTACTTC. Encoded protein: CASSYGGTIKETQYF.

The chain couples TRBV18 to TRBJ1-4; no clear D. The CDR3 loop spans 13 amino acids. Germline values: CDR1 KGHSH, CDR2 LQKENI. The V end was cut by 3 bases, the J end by 8 bases, with 10 bases between. In DNA, the CDR3 is TGTGCCAGCTCACCCACGTTAGAAGAAAAACTGTTTTTT. Its protein is CASSPTLEEKLFF.

This chain links TRBV11-3 with TRBJ2-1; 9 nucleotides match TRBD1. Unmatched junction bases numbered 1, after V lost 1 base and J lost 3 bases. CDR3 length: 15 residues. Germline V gives CDR1 SGHNT, CDR2 YENEEA. In DNA, the CDR3 is TGTGCCAGCAGCTTAGGGGACAGGGACTACAATGAGCAGTTCTTC. Protein sequence: CASSLGDRDYNEQFF.

The chain couples TRBV27 to TRBJ2-7; 7 bases align to TRBD1. V shed 4 bases, J shed 2 bases, and the junction held 5 bases outside the gene matches. CDR3 length: 14 residues. Germline V gives CDR1 MNHEY, CDR2 SMNVEV (reference sequence). The CDR3: CASSSTTGTYEQYF. The CDR3 coding sequence is TGTGCCAGCAGTTCGACGACAGGGACCTACGAGCAGTACTTC.

This chain connects TRBV5-4 to TRBJ2-1; TRBD1 might be the D (6 bases). V was pared by 4 bases and J by 2 bases, with 10 bases between. The CDR3 runs to 14 residues. Germline CDR1 reads SGHNT; CDR2 reads YYREEE (reference sequence). DNA for the CDR3: TGTGCCAGCAGCCGAACAGGGACCTACAATGAGCAGTTCTTC. The encoded protein is CASSRTGTYNEQFF.

This chain joins TRBV5-1 and TRBJ2-7; 9 positions agree with TRBD1. Germline V CDR1 and CDR2: SGHRS, YFSETQ. The CDR3 length is 15 residues. Germline trimming cut 0 bases from V and 4 bases from J; bases unmatched to any gene: 5. CDR3 nucleotides: TGCGCCAGCAGCTTGGAGACAGGGGGAGAGTACGAGCAGTACTTC. Protein sequence: CASSLETGGEYEQYF.

The chain joins TRBV3-1 (or the pseudogene TRBV3-2) to TRBJ2-3; TRBD2 agrees at 9 bases. Germline CDR1 reads LGHDT; CDR2 reads YNNKEL (reference sequence). The CDR3 is 17 residues long. V lost 2 bases and J lost 4; bases outside the gene matches: 10. CDR3: CASSQLGPGLAADTQYF. The CDR3 coding sequence is TGTGCCAGCAGCCAATTAGGGCCGGGACTAGCAGCAGATACGCAGTATTTT.

There are a few counts of this clone. The chain combines TRBV6-2 or TRBV6-3 with TRBJ2-7, with TRBD2 identical over 10 bases. CDR1 and CDR2 (germline): MNHEY, SVGEGT. The CDR3 extends over 15 amino acids. V was clipped by 6 bases and J by 2 bases; unmatched bases: 7. CDR3 sequence (DNA): TGTGCCAGCAGCCCGGGACTAGCGTCGGCCTACGAGCAGTACTTC. It yields the protein CASSPGLASAYEQYF.

The V and J genes are TRBV28 and TRBJ2-1; D might be TRBD2 (6 bases). This CDR3 has 15 amino acids. Germline CDR1 reads MDHEN; CDR2 reads SYDVKM. Trimming left V 5 bases short and J 12 bases short, with 23 bases between. Written as DNA, the CDR3 is TGTGCCAGCAGTCCGGGAGACACCGGCCCCAATATGCAGTTCTTC. Translation: CASSPGDTGPNMQFF.

The V call is TRBV5-1, the J call TRBJ2-2; 9 nucleotides match TRBD1. Germline loops: CDR1 SGHRS, CDR2 YFSETQ. V trimming: 2 bases; J trimming: 3 bases; junction bases outside the gene matches: 5. The CDR3 length is 16 residues. The CDR3 is CASSFGDRDYTGELFF. The DNA of the CDR3 is TGCGCCAGCAGCTTTGGGGACAGGGACTACACCGGGGAGCTGTTTTTT.

The V and J genes are TRBV5-1 and TRBJ2-3; tentatively, D is TRBD1 (6 bases). This CDR3 comprises 15 residues. V lost 4 bases, J lost 4 bases, and 16 bases lay in between. CDR1 SGHRS and CDR2 YFSETQ come from the germline V gene. CDR3 protein: CASSIEGDQADTQYF. CDR3 coding DNA: TGCGCCAGCAGCATTGAGGGGGATCAGGCAGATACGCAGTATTTT.

The CDR3 spells CASSIDRVYGYTF. CDR3 coding DNA: TGTGCCAGTAGCATCGACAGGGTCTATGGCTACACCTTC. The chain combines TRBV19 with TRBJ1-2, with 7 bases matching TRBD1. J gave up 4 bases and V 6 bases, and 5 bases lay outside the gene matches. The germline CDR1 and CDR2 sequences are LNHDA and SQIVND (reference sequence). There are 13 residues in the CDR3. Variable domain in full (rest from reference TRBV19 and TRBJ1-2): DGGITQSPKYLFRKEGQNVTLSCEQNLNHDAMYWYRQDPGQGLRLIYYSQIVNDFQKGDIAEGYSVSREKKESFPLTVTSAQKNPTAFYLCASSIDRVYGYTFGSGTRLTVV.

The chain employs TRBV6-6 and TRBJ1-4; TRBD1 aligns across 8 bases. V lost 1 base to trimming and J lost 8 bases; unmatched junction nucleotides: 6. The CDR3 contains 15 residues. In germline, CDR1 is MNHNY, CDR2 SVGAGI (reference sequence). This chain's CDR3 is CASSYYGQGGEKLFF. The CDR3 DNA is TGTGCCAGCAGTTACTACGGACAGGGAGGGGAAAAACTGTTTTTT.

This clone was seen a few times. The rearrangement joins TRBV2 to TRBJ2-1; 15 bases are a match to TRBD2. The CDR3 is 15 residues long. Per germline, CDR1 SNHLY and CDR2 FYNNEI. The trim removed 6 bases at V and 9 bases at J, leaving 6 bases unmatched. The CDR3 protein is CASRKGLAGGSEQFF. The CDR3 nucleotides read TGTGCCAGCAGGAAGGGACTAGCGGGGGGTAGTGAGCAGTTCTTC.

This rearrangement joins TRBV11-2 to TRBJ2-3, with D possibly being TRBD1 (6 bases). Germline CDR1 and CDR2: SGHAT and FQNNGV. V was clipped by 1 base and J by 4 bases, with 12 bases between them. The CDR3 spans 15 residues. Written as DNA, the CDR3 is TGTGCCAGCAGCTTAGGAGGGGGTTCTCCAGATACGCAGTATTTT. Translating gives CASSLGGGSPDTQYF.

This clone was observed once. The chain is built from TRBV4-2 and TRBJ2-7; 10 bases agree with TRBD2. The CDR3 spans 17 residues. Unmatched junction bases numbered 8, after V lost 0 bases and J lost 3 bases. Germline lookup yields CDR1 LGHNA and CDR2 YNFKEQ. The CDR3 DNA follows: TGTGCCAGCAGCCAAGAGTACCGGACTAGCGGACTCTACGAGCAGTACTTC. Its protein product is CASSQEYRTSGLYEQYF.

The chain recombines TRBV7-9 with TRBJ1-4; D call uncertain. CDR1 SEHNR and CDR2 FQNEAQ come from the germline V gene (reference sequence). This CDR3 is built from 14 residues. Deletions cut 2 bases from V and 1 base from J, with 5 bases between. The DNA of the CDR3 is TGTGCCAGCAGCTTATCCCTAACTAATGAAAAACTGTTTTTT. It yields the protein CASSLSLTNEKLFF.

The chain recombines TRBV5-4 with TRBJ2-3; 15 bases line up with TRBD2. Looked up from germline, CDR1 is SGHNT and CDR2 is YYREEE (reference sequence). This CDR3 is 17 amino acids long. V shed 3 bases, J shed 2 bases, and the junction held 4 bases outside the gene matches. Written as DNA, the CDR3 is TGTGCCAGCAGCTCAGGACTAGCGGGGGGGCACACAGATACGCAGTATTTT. Translated, it gives CASSSGLAGGHTDTQYF.

The chain uses TRBV19 and TRBJ2-3; TRBD2 matches at 15 bases. Germline V gene lookup returns CDR1 LNHDA and CDR2 SQIVND (reference sequence). Germline trimming cut 2 bases from V and 5 bases from J; bases unmatched to any gene: 11. CDR3 length: 19 residues. The CDR3 sequence is CASSIPLSGTSGGKDTQYF. In DNA form, the CDR3 reads TGTGCCAGTAGTATACCACTTTCCGGGACTAGCGGGGGGAAAGATACGCAGTATTTT.